One TCR beta chain is described in this entry. This entry belongs to a study of blood T cell repertoires in COVID-19. Trimming removed 5 bases at V and 2 bases at J, with 13 bases between. The CDR3 runs to 15 residues. Germline V CDR1 and CDR2: MNHEY, SMNVEV (reference sequence). Profiling relied on immunoSEQ multiplex PCR, and the TCRdb table lists in-frame clones only, not all of them. The sample includes some 460,000 clones, 87% of them seen just once. Material for sequencing was PBMCs or T cells enriched from blood (not recorded which). The chain carries TRBV27 and TRBJ1-5, with D perhaps matching TRBD1 (5 bases). This TCR came from a woman aged 18-29 years with acute COVID-19. The CDR3: CASSASGHGNQPQHF. The CDR3 DNA reads as TGTGCCAGCAGTGCTTCAGGACATGGCAATCAGCCCCAGCATTTT.